This TCR beta chain was sequenced during a study of cytomegalovirus exposure and HLA in healthy donors. As for this clone: Its specificity is not known.

Findings of the study overall: Among the CMV-associated chains, a few were confirmed in vitro as specific for CMV antigens. The authors later found TCR association rates varying by HLA locus, with DRB1 most and HLA-C fewest.

Sampled while nominally healthy, donors likely had unrecorded immune exposures. The PCR used 60 Vbeta and 13 Jbeta primers. Produced via immunoSEQ multiplex PCR; TCRdb's table is partial and in-frame only. The data show approximately 130,000 clones, roughly 80% seen once. This receptor was taken from a girl aged 2 to 10 in good health and CMV-seronegative. Sequencing was performed on PBMCs.

The CDR3 here is CAWSVGGGGGGGSYQETQYF. CDR3 nucleotides: TGTGCCTGGAGTGTAGGTGGCGGGGGAGGAGGGGGGTCCTACCAAGAGACCCAGTACTTC. This sequence joins TRBV30 and TRBJ2-5; a possible D gene is TRBD2 (7 bases). The CDR3 length is 20 residues. Trimming removed 0 bases at V and 0 bases at J, with 26 bases between. Germline CDR1 is GTSNPN and CDR2 is SVGIG (reference sequence).